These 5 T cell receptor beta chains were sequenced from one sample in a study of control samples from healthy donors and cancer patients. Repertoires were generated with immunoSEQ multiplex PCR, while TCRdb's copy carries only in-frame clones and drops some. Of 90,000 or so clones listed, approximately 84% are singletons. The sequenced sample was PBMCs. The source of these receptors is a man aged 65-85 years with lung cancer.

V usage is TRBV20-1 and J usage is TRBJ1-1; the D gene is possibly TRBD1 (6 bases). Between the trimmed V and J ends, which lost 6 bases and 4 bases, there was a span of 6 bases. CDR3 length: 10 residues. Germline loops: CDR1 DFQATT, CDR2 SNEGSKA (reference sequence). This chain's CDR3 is CSAGGTEAFF. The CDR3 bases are TGCAGTGCAGGGGGCACTGAAGCTTTCTTT.

The CDR3 sequence is CASSLQGVGETQYF. CDR3 in DNA: TGTGCCAGCAGCTTGCAGGGCGTAGGAGAGACCCAGTACTTC. The chain couples TRBV5-4 to TRBJ2-5; tentative D call: TRBD1 (5 bases). Germline V gives CDR1 SGHNT, CDR2 YYREEE (reference sequence). This CDR3 spans 14 amino acids. V dropped 1 base and J dropped 4 bases, with 11 bases sitting between them.

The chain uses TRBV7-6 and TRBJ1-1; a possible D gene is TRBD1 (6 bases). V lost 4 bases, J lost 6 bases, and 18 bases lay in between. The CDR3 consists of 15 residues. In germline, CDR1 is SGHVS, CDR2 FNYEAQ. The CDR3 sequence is CASSSISRGMAEAFF. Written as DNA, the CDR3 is TGTGCCAGCAGCTCGATATCCAGGGGCATGGCTGAAGCTTTCTTT.

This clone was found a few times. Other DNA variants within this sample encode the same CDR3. CDR3 bases: TGTGCCAGCAGCCTCCCGGGCTTTAGCTCCTACGAGCAGTACTTC. The encoded protein is CASSLPGFSSYEQYF. The chain has TRBV5-6 and TRBJ2-7; no clear D. From germline, CDR1 is SGHDT and CDR2 YYEEEE. Trimming left V 4 bases short and J 0 bases short, with 14 bases between. There are 15 residues in the CDR3.

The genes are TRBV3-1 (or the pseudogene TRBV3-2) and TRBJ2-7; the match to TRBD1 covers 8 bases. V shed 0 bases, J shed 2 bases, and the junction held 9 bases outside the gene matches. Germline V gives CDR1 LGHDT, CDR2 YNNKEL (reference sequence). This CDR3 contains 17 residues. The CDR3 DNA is TGTGCCAGCAGCCAAGACGTCAGGGCAGGGGGCGCCTACGAGCAGTACTTC. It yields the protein CASSQDVRAGGAYEQYF.